Listed below are T cell receptor beta chains from one sample, sequenced in a study of blood T cell repertoires in COVID-19. Profiled with immunoSEQ multiplex PCR; TCRdb holds only in-frame clones, not every one. Among about 260,000 clones listed, under 95% were seen once. Source material: PBMCs or T cells enriched from blood (not recorded which). These receptors came from a man aged 35 to 55 who had been exposed to COVID-19. CDR3s include the opening cysteine and the closing phenylalanine or tryptophan. A D gene is named only where the DNA matches it firmly. Size values are once, few and many counts, or a class for expanded clones, and some rows have none.

d_call: -
v_call: TRBV29-1
j_call: TRBJ1-3
clone_size: once
cdr3_aa: CSVEGVGEGSGNTIYF
cdr3_nt: TGCAGCGTGGAGGGGGTAGGGGAGGGCTCTGGAAACACCATATATTTT

d_call: -
v_call: TRBV19
j_call: TRBJ2-2
clone_size: -
cdr3_aa: CASSMDGGVNTGELFF
cdr3_nt: TGTGCCAGTAGTATGGATGGCGGGGTCAACACCGGGGAGCTGTTTTTT

d_call: -
v_call: TRBV29-1
j_call: TRBJ1-2
clone_size: -
cdr3_aa: CSVEDRASGGYTF
cdr3_nt: TGCAGCGTTGAAGATAGGGCCTCGGGGGGCTACACCTTC

d_call: -
v_call: TRBV12-3/TRBV12-4
j_call: TRBJ2-7
clone_size: -
cdr3_aa: CASSLNPDEQYF
cdr3_nt: TGTGCCAGCAGTTTAAATCCGGACGAGCAGTACTTC

d_call: TRBD2
v_call: TRBV6-2/TRBV6-3
j_call: TRBJ2-7
clone_size: -
cdr3_aa: CASSYGELADEQYF
cdr3_nt: TGTGCCAGCAGTTACGGGGAACTAGCGGACGAGCAGTACTTC

d_call: TRBD1
v_call: TRBV19
j_call: TRBJ2-7
clone_size: -
cdr3_aa: CASSIALQGAELVEQYF
cdr3_nt: TGTGCCAGTAGTATTGCCCTCCAGGGGGCAGAGTTAGTCGAGCAGTACTTC

d_call: TRBD2
v_call: TRBV10-1
j_call: TRBJ2-7
clone_size: -
cdr3_aa: CASSDLRTSGKDEQYF
cdr3_nt: TGCGCCAGCAGTGACCTAAGGACTAGCGGGAAAGACGAGCAGTACTTC

d_call: -
v_call: TRBV6-5
j_call: TRBJ1-5
clone_size: once
cdr3_aa: CASVVRGNQPQHF
cdr3_nt: TGTGCCAGCGTTGTGAGAGGGAATCAGCCCCAGCATTTT

d_call: TRBD2
v_call: TRBV28
j_call: TRBJ2-7
clone_size: once
cdr3_aa: CASSSGTSGSPSYEQYF
cdr3_nt: TGTGCCAGCAGTTCCGGGACTAGCGGGAGCCCTTCCTACGAGCAGTACTTC

d_call: TRBD1
v_call: TRBV19
j_call: TRBJ1-3
clone_size: -
cdr3_aa: CASSTGQGAGNTIYF
cdr3_nt: TGTGCCAGTAGCACCGGACAGGGGGCTGGAAACACCATATATTTT

d_call: -
v_call: TRBV7-2
j_call: TRBJ2-6
clone_size: -
cdr3_aa: CASSFGHPGAGANVLTF
cdr3_nt: TGTGCCAGCAGCTTTGGACATCCTGGCGCTGGGGCCAACGTCCTGACTTTC

d_call: -
v_call: TRBV2
j_call: TRBJ2-7
clone_size: -
cdr3_aa: CASSPGDEQYF
cdr3_nt: TGTGCCAGCAGCCCAGGGGACGAGCAGTACTTC

d_call: TRBD1
v_call: TRBV6-4
j_call: TRBJ1-4
clone_size: -
cdr3_aa: CASSDPRYVWGQCSTNEKLFF
cdr3_nt: TGTGCCAGCAGTGACCCCCGTTACGTTTGGGGACAGTGCTCAACTAATGAAAAACTGTTTTTT

d_call: -
v_call: TRBV7-9
j_call: TRBJ2-7
clone_size: -
cdr3_aa: CASSSPPGVYEQYF
cdr3_nt: TGTGCCAGCAGCTCACCCCCCGGGGTCTACGAGCAGTACTTC

d_call: -
v_call: TRBV24-1
j_call: TRBJ2-2
clone_size: -
cdr3_aa: CATSDRRQPQTGELFF
cdr3_nt: TGTGCCACCAGTGACCGAAGACAGCCACAAACCGGGGAGCTGTTTTTT

d_call: TRBD2
v_call: TRBV7-2
j_call: TRBJ2-7
clone_size: -
cdr3_aa: CASSLAYIRTSGSEQYF
cdr3_nt: TGTGCCAGCAGCTTAGCGTATATTAGGACTAGCGGGAGCGAGCAGTACTTC

d_call: -
v_call: TRBV4-2
j_call: TRBJ1-1
clone_size: -
cdr3_aa: CASSDYPATGRTEAFF
cdr3_nt: TGTGCCAGCAGCGATTACCCAGCGACAGGCAGGACTGAAGCTTTCTTT

d_call: TRBD1
v_call: TRBV19
j_call: TRBJ1-5
clone_size: -
cdr3_aa: CASETGFWSNQPQHF
cdr3_nt: TGTGCCAGTGAGACAGGGTTTTGGAGCAATCAGCCCCAGCATTTT

d_call: TRBD1
v_call: TRBV6-5
j_call: TRBJ2-7
clone_size: -
cdr3_aa: CASRPRDRGSYEQYF
cdr3_nt: TGTGCCAGCAGACCTCGGGACAGGGGATCCTACGAGCAGTACTTC

d_call: -
v_call: TRBV28
j_call: TRBJ1-6
clone_size: -
cdr3_aa: CASRDSNNSPLHF
cdr3_nt: TGTGCCAGTCGGGACTCAAATAATTCACCCCTCCACTTT

d_call: -
v_call: TRBV4-1
j_call: TRBJ2-7
clone_size: -
cdr3_aa: CASSQVAGTHYSYEQYF
cdr3_nt: TGCGCCAGCAGCCAAGTGGCCGGGACACACTATTCCTACGAGCAGTACTTC

d_call: TRBD1
v_call: TRBV18
j_call: TRBJ1-6
clone_size: -
cdr3_aa: CASSPRRDRANSPLHF
cdr3_nt: TGTGCCAGCTCACCACGCCGGGACAGGGCTAATTCACCCCTCCACTTT

d_call: TRBD1
v_call: TRBV5-8
j_call: TRBJ1-5
clone_size: -
cdr3_aa: CASSYTRDRALNQPQHF
cdr3_nt: TGTGCCAGCAGCTATACCCGGGACAGGGCACTCAATCAGCCCCAGCATTTT

d_call: -
v_call: TRBV28
j_call: TRBJ1-4
clone_size: -
cdr3_aa: CASSLVETATNEKLFF
cdr3_nt: TGTGCCAGCAGTTTAGTTGAAACAGCAACTAATGAAAAACTGTTTTTT

d_call: TRBD1
v_call: TRBV6-5
j_call: TRBJ2-7
clone_size: -
cdr3_aa: CASQETGGGVGQYF
cdr3_nt: TGTGCCAGCCAGGAGACAGGGGGCGGGGTCGGGCAGTACTTC

d_call: TRBD1
v_call: TRBV3-1/TRBV3-2
j_call: TRBJ1-1
clone_size: once
cdr3_aa: CASSPREQGLNTEAFF
cdr3_nt: TGTGCCAGCAGCCCGAGGGAACAGGGGTTGAACACTGAAGCTTTCTTT

d_call: -
v_call: TRBV5-3
j_call: TRBJ2-7
clone_size: -
cdr3_aa: CARSPDPSASSYEQYF
cdr3_nt: TGTGCCAGAAGCCCCGATCCTAGCGCGAGCTCCTACGAGCAGTACTTC

d_call: -
v_call: TRBV6-6
j_call: TRBJ1-2
clone_size: -
cdr3_aa: CASSYMGRQDGGYTF
cdr3_nt: TGTGCCAGCAGTTATATGGGAAGACAGGACGGAGGCTACACCTTC

d_call: -
v_call: TRBV25-1
j_call: TRBJ2-5
clone_size: -
cdr3_aa: CASSPFEEGQETQYF
cdr3_nt: TGTGCCAGCAGCCCTTTTGAGGAGGGCCAAGAGACCCAGTACTTC

d_call: TRBD1
v_call: TRBV11-3
j_call: TRBJ2-3
clone_size: -
cdr3_aa: CASSNRDSGDTQYF
cdr3_nt: TGTGCCAGCAGCAACAGGGACAGCGGAGATACGCAGTATTTT

d_call: -
v_call: TRBV6-5
j_call: TRBJ2-7
clone_size: once
cdr3_aa: CASSYSSGTYEQYF
cdr3_nt: TGTGCCAGCAGTTACTCTAGCGGTACCTACGAGCAGTACTTC

d_call: -
v_call: TRBV2
j_call: TRBJ2-5
clone_size: -
cdr3_aa: CASSVEGGSETQYF
cdr3_nt: TGTGCCAGCAGTGTTGAGGGTGGGTCGGAGACCCAGTACTTC

d_call: -
v_call: TRBV24-1
j_call: TRBJ1-2
clone_size: -
cdr3_aa: CATSDLRGTSGYTF
cdr3_nt: TGTGCCACCAGTGATTTACGTGGTACTAGCGGCTACACCTTC

d_call: -
v_call: TRBV5-1
j_call: TRBJ1-3
clone_size: -
cdr3_aa: CASSFETGLSGNTIYF
cdr3_nt: TGCGCCAGCAGCTTTGAGACAGGCCTCTCTGGAAACACCATATATTTT

d_call: TRBD2
v_call: TRBV30
j_call: TRBJ2-7
clone_size: -
cdr3_aa: CAWSVGLAGSYEQYF
cdr3_nt: TGTGCCTGGAGTGTAGGACTAGCGGGCTCCTACGAGCAGTACTTC

d_call: TRBD1
v_call: TRBV19
j_call: TRBJ2-5
clone_size: -
cdr3_aa: CASSPGDRGYQETQYF
cdr3_nt: TGTGCCAGTAGTCCAGGGGACAGGGGCTACCAAGAGACCCAGTACTTC

d_call: TRBD1
v_call: TRBV7-9
j_call: TRBJ2-7
clone_size: once
cdr3_aa: CASSLSQGALEEQYF
cdr3_nt: TGTGCCAGCAGCTTGAGTCAGGGGGCCCTTGAGGAGCAGTACTTC

d_call: TRBD2
v_call: TRBV30
j_call: TRBJ2-7
clone_size: -
cdr3_aa: CAWSGGSGSLQQYF
cdr3_nt: TGTGCCTGGAGTGGTGGTAGCGGGAGTTTACAGCAGTACTTC

d_call: -
v_call: TRBV29-1
j_call: TRBJ2-1
clone_size: -
cdr3_aa: CSVEGTQGSYNEQFF
cdr3_nt: TGCAGCGTTGAAGGAACTCAGGGTTCCTACAATGAGCAGTTCTTC

d_call: -
v_call: TRBV28
j_call: TRBJ1-2
clone_size: -
cdr3_aa: CASSNLGGDYGYTF
cdr3_nt: TGTGCCAGCAGTAACCTCGGGGGAGACTATGGCTACACCTTC

d_call: -
v_call: TRBV2
j_call: TRBJ1-2
clone_size: -
cdr3_aa: CASKGAEFVSYGYTF
cdr3_nt: TGTGCCAGCAAAGGGGCGGAGTTTGTAAGCTATGGCTACACCTTC

d_call: -
v_call: TRBV29-1
j_call: TRBJ1-3
clone_size: -
cdr3_aa: CSVGRGAGNTIYF
cdr3_nt: TGCAGCGTTGGCAGGGGAGCTGGAAACACCATATATTTT

d_call: TRBD1
v_call: TRBV27
j_call: TRBJ1-2
clone_size: -
cdr3_aa: CASSPNSGQGRIYGYTF
cdr3_nt: TGTGCCAGCAGCCCCAACTCGGGACAGGGAAGAATCTATGGCTACACCTTC